These 25 T cell receptor beta chains originate from one sample sequenced in a study of blood T cell repertoires in COVID-19 (TCRdb year 2020). The library was generated by the immunoSEQ multiplex PCR assay. TCRdb provides this immuneACCESS table in a form limited to in-frame rearrangements. Some clones are lacking; in checked studies, under half of them reflect an unresolved V gene, and why the rest are absent is not known. In all, the sample holds 65,000 to 90,000 clones, and around three quarters of those were seen once. The top ten clones comprise around 27% of the sample. The sample comprised peripheral blood. Source of these receptors: a man aged 55-75 years with active or convalescent COVID-19.

V and J are TRBV24-1 and TRBJ2-1, with 8 nucleotides matching TRBD1. J gave up 4 bases and V 7 bases, and 8 bases lay outside the gene matches. The CDR3 totals 15 residues. Germline V CDR1 and CDR2: KGHDR, SFDVKD. The CDR3 DNA follows: TGTGCCACCAGGTCCGGGACAGGAGAATACAATGAGCAGTTCTTC. The encoded protein is CATRSGTGEYNEQFF.

The chain links TRBV5-4 to TRBJ1-2; 9 bases map to TRBD1. Germline V gene sequence: CDR1 SGHNT, CDR2 YYREEE (reference sequence). J was trimmed by 3 bases and V by 0 bases; bases with no gene match: 9. This CDR3 is 17 amino acids long. As DNA, the CDR3 is TGTGCCAGCAGCTTGGTTATGCTAGGGACAGGGCACTATGGCTACACCTTC. Encoded protein: CASSLVMLGTGHYGYTF.

In this sample, this clone turned up a few times. The junction and the germline gene differ at one end; a read error may be behind it. The chain joins TRBV20-1 to TRBJ2-3; 10 bases are a match to TRBD2. CDR3 length equals 16 residues. Germline V gene sequence: CDR1 DFQATT, CDR2 SNEGSKA (reference sequence). CDR3 bases: TGCTGTGCTTGTGATCAAGCGGGGGGGCCCCCAGATACGCAGTATTTT. Its protein is CCACDQAGGPPDTQYF.

The chain is built from TRBV6-4 and TRBJ1-6; D is unclear. CDR1 MRHNA and CDR2 SNTAGT come from the germline V gene. The CDR3 spans 14 residues. The V gene lost 6 bases and the J gene lost 7 bases, with 13 bases spanning the gap. The CDR3 protein is CASSLLPRNSPLHF. The CDR3, as DNA: TGTGCCAGCAGCCTTCTCCCGAGGAATTCACCCCTCCACTTT.

The V and J genes are TRBV2 and TRBJ1-2, with 9 bases fitting TRBD1. V lost 6 bases, J lost 0 bases, and 5 bases stayed unmatched. Germline V gene lookup returns CDR1 SNHLY and CDR2 FYNNEI. CDR3 size: 15 residues. In DNA form, the CDR3 reads TGTGCCAGCAGAGAGGGACAGGGATCTAACTATGGCTACACCTTC. It codes for CASREGQGSNYGYTF.

This chain joins TRBV14 and TRBJ2-3; maybe TRBD1 (6 bases). V dropped 3 bases and J dropped 1 base, with 17 bases sitting between them. This CDR3 has 17 amino acids. CDR1 is SGHDN and CDR2 is FVKESK in the germline V gene. The DNA for the CDR3 is TGTGCCAGCAGCCAGCACCGGCAGGGGTATCGCACAGATACGCAGTATTTT. Protein: CASSQHRQGYRTDTQYF.

V usage is TRBV5-1 and J usage is TRBJ2-3, with D possibly being TRBD2 (5 bases). CDR1 and CDR2 from the germline V gene are SGHRS and YFSETQ. V dropped 1 base and J dropped 0 bases, with 9 bases sitting between them. The CDR3 has 15 residues. The CDR3 sequence: CASSLYGDSTDTQYF. CDR3 sequence (DNA): TGCGCCAGCAGCTTGTACGGGGATAGCACAGATACGCAGTATTTT.

This clone was recorded at least ten times. A junction boundary mismatches the germline segment, possibly from a read error. The rearrangement links TRBV19 to TRBJ1-3; D ambiguous. Looked up from germline, CDR1 is LNHDA and CDR2 is SQIVND (reference sequence). The CDR3 has 16 amino acids. The DNA of the CDR3 is TGTGCCAGTAGCAGCGCCCTCGAGGGCTCTCGAAACACCATATATTTT. It translates to CASSSALEGSRNTIYF.

The genes are TRBV28 and TRBJ1-2; possible D gene TRBD1, 6 bases. From germline, CDR1 is MDHEN and CDR2 SYDVKM. Trimming stripped 6 bases from V and 5 bases from J, with 16 bases between. The CDR3 is 14 residues long. The CDR3 DNA is TGTGCCAGCAGCCGCACAGGGATAGCTTATGGCTACACCTTC. Its protein is CASSRTGIAYGYTF.

This sequence joins TRBV19 and TRBJ1-1; D is unclear. Trimming cost V 4 bases and J 4 bases, with 7 bases left between them. Germline V gene lookup returns CDR1 LNHDA and CDR2 SQIVND (reference sequence). The CDR3 spans 12 residues. The CDR3 reads CASSTRGTEAFF. CDR3 nucleotide sequence: TGTGCCAGTAGTACCCGGGGCACTGAAGCTTTCTTT.

The V and J genes are TRBV12-3 or TRBV12-4 and TRBJ2-7; D not certain. Trimming removed 1 base at V and 2 bases at J, with 6 bases between. CDR3 length equals 13 residues. This chain's CDR3 is CASSLGHAYEQYF. Written as DNA, the CDR3 is TGTGCCAGCAGTTTAGGACACGCCTACGAGCAGTACTTC.

The chain employs TRBV19 and TRBJ1-5; no definite D call. Germline-derived CDR1 and CDR2 are LNHDA and SQIVND (reference sequence). The CDR3 is 16 amino acids. Trimming took 11 bases from V and 4 from J, leaving 24 bases between them. CDR3 sequence: CAVLNTQRGSNQPQHF. The CDR3 DNA is TGTGCCGTACTTAATACACAGAGAGGGTCAAATCAGCCCCAGCATTTT.

The chain links TRBV24-1 to TRBJ2-3; weak D call: TRBD1 (6 bases). Trimming removed 2 bases at V and 4 bases at J, with 18 bases between. The V gene's germline CDR1 is KGHDR and CDR2 SFDVKD. CDR3 length equals 17 residues. The CDR3 is CATSDWGRGGESDTQYF. In DNA form, the CDR3 reads TGTGCCACCAGTGATTGGGGTCGAGGGGGAGAGTCAGATACGCAGTATTTT.

The chain couples TRBV7-9 to TRBJ1-1, with 8 bases lining up with TRBD1. Per the germline V gene, CDR1 is SEHNR and CDR2 is FQNEAQ (reference sequence). The V segment lost 5 bases and the J segment 4 bases; nucleotides outside the gene matches: 12. The CDR3 covers 16 residues. The CDR3 DNA sequence: TGTGCCAGCAGCCCCGGTACAGGGGGTAAGGGCACTGAAGCTTTCTTT. It translates to CASSPGTGGKGTEAFF.

The J gene is TRBJ1-5, the V gene TRBV30, with 8 bases fitting TRBD1. V lost 3 bases and J lost 5; bases outside the gene matches: 15. This CDR3 contains 17 residues. In germline, CDR1 is GTSNPN, CDR2 SVGIG (reference sequence). CDR3 sequence: CAWSERGGTGYHQPQHF. In DNA, the CDR3 is TGTGCCTGGAGCGAGAGAGGCGGGACAGGTTATCATCAGCCCCAGCATTTT.

The chain recombines TRBV4-1 with TRBJ2-2; D perhaps matches TRBD1 (6 bases). Trimming took off 7 bases at V and 4 bases at J, with 13 bases between the two ends. CDR1 and CDR2 from the germline V gene are MGHRA and YSYEKL. CDR3 size: 14 residues. The CDR3 sequence: CASTQIGGTGELFF. In DNA form, the CDR3 reads TGCGCCAGCACCCAGATAGGGGGCACCGGGGAGCTGTTTTTT.

This clone appeared a few times. J is TRBJ2-1 and V is TRBV6-5; TRBD2 might be the D (6 bases). The V gene lost 6 bases and the J gene lost 9 bases, with 12 bases spanning the gap. The CDR3 length is 12 residues. Germline V gene data show CDR1 as MNHEY and CDR2 as SVGAGI. The CDR3 loop is CASRRLDGEQFF. Here the CDR3 DNA reads TGTGCCAGCAGAAGACTAGACGGTGAGCAGTTCTTC.

The chain is built from TRBV28 and TRBJ1-2; D call uncertain. Germline V gene data show CDR1 as MDHEN and CDR2 as SYDVKM. The V gene lost 4 bases and the J gene lost 3 bases, with 6 bases spanning the gap. The CDR3 has 12 residues. The CDR3, as DNA: TGTGCCAGCAGTTGGAGCCACTATGGCTACACCTTC. It codes for CASSWSHYGYTF.

The chain uses TRBV5-1 and TRBJ1-1; tentative D call: TRBD1 (6 bases). V dropped 1 base and J dropped 1 base, with 8 bases sitting between them. Germline values: CDR1 SGHRS, CDR2 YFSETQ. This CDR3 region has 14 residues. CDR3 loop: CASSLIRGNTEAFF. The CDR3 DNA is TGCGCCAGCAGCTTGATCAGGGGGAACACTGAAGCTTTCTTT.

This sequence joins TRBV9 and TRBJ1-1; D is undetermined. This CDR3 is 15 amino acids long. Trimming removed 4 bases from V and 0 bases from J, with 13 bases in between. Germline assignment: CDR1 SGDLS and CDR2 YYNGEE. As DNA, the CDR3 is TGTGCCAGCAGCAGGGAGGGTAACATGAACACTGAAGCTTTCTTT. Translated, it gives CASSREGNMNTEAFF.

The chain recombines TRBV5-1 with TRBJ2-3; 7 bases agree with TRBD1. The V gene's germline CDR1 is SGHRS and CDR2 YFSETQ. Trimming took 5 bases from V and 3 from J; bases not matched to a gene: 6. The CDR3 runs to 14 residues. The CDR3 region is CASSPGQLTDTQYF. CDR3 bases: TGCGCCAGCAGTCCGGGACAGCTGACAGATACGCAGTATTTT.

This chain connects TRBV28 to TRBJ2-1; 8 bases fit TRBD1. The length of the CDR3 is 14 residues. Germline V gene lookup returns CDR1 MDHEN and CDR2 SYDVKM. Trimming removed 2 bases from V and 7 bases from J; junction bases left unmatched: 4. The chain's CDR3 is CASSLTGGGNEQFF. The CDR3 DNA reads as TGTGCCAGCAGTTTAACAGGGGGAGGAAATGAGCAGTTCTTC.

The genes are TRBV27 and TRBJ1-2; a possible D gene is TRBD1 (5 bases). The V gene lost 4 bases and the J gene lost 2 bases, with 14 bases spanning the gap. The germline V gene has CDR1 MNHEY and CDR2 SMNVEV (reference sequence). The CDR3 length is 15 residues. In DNA, the CDR3 is TGTGCCAGCAGTTCCCCTGGGGCAGGGAACTATGGCTACACCTTC. This sequence encodes CASSSPGAGNYGYTF.

The genes are TRBV19 and TRBJ1-5; TRBD1 matches at 9 bases. Losses at the gene ends were 4 bases for V and 5 bases for J; bases not matched to a gene: 0. Germline V gives CDR1 LNHDA, CDR2 SQIVND (reference sequence). CDR3 size: 13 residues. CDR3 coding DNA: TGTGCCAGTAGTAGGACAGGGGATCAGCCCCAGCATTTT. This translates into CASSRTGDQPQHF.

This clone has only a few counts. The chain employs TRBV9 and TRBJ1-5, with a weak D call TRBD1 (5 bases). Trimming took off 0 bases at V and 4 bases at J, with 11 bases between the two ends. Germline lookup yields CDR1 SGDLS and CDR2 YYNGEE. CDR3 length: 15 residues. CDR3 amino acids: CASSVGTNMNQPQHF. CDR3 sequence (DNA): TGTGCCAGCAGCGTAGGGACAAATATGAATCAGCCCCAGCATTTT.